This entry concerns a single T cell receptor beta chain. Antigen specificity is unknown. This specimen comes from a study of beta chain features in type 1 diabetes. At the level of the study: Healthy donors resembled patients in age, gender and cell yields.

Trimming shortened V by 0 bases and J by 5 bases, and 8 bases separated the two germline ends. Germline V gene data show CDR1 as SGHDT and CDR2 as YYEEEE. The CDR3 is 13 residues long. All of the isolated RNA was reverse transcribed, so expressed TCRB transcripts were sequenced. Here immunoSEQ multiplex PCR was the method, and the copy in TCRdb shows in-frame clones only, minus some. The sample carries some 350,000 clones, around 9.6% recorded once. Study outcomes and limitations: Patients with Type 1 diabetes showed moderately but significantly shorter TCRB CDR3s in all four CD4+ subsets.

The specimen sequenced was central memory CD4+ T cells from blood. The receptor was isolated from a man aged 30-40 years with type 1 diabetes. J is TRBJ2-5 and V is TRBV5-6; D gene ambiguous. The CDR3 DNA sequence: TGTGCCAGCAGCTTGGTTACGGCGGAGACCCAGTACTTC. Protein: CASSLVTAETQYF.